This entry describes one T cell receptor beta chain. This record comes from a study of blood T cell repertoires in COVID-19. The ends lost 5 bases at V and 6 bases at J; junction bases unmatched: 9. The CDR3 is 15 residues long. In germline, CDR1 is SGHTA, CDR2 FQGNSA. Original data processing: How many nucleated cells were present was estimated from reference gene primer amplification. Assay used: immunoSEQ multiplex PCR; TCRdb lists only in-frame clones, some missing. V and J calls plus clone size are reproduced from that table; the DNA served to infer D and trimming. The table has 150,000 to 200,000 clones, around 85% seen once.

The source material was peripheral blood. This receptor was obtained from a human donor with acute or convalescent COVID-19. The donor label of this sample is uncertain. The chain is built from TRBV7-2 and TRBJ2-1; TRBD1 agrees at 8 bases. DNA of the CDR3: TGTGCCAGCAGCCTGGACAGGGCCTTAATCAATGAGCAGTTCTTC. It encodes CASSLDRALINEQFF.